This entry describes one T cell receptor beta chain. This entry comes from a study of shared clonotypes between healthy human individuals. Germline CDR1 reads SNHLY; CDR2 reads FYNNEI. The CDR3 loop spans 13 amino acids. Healthy HIV-negative adults with no recent acute infections or vaccinations were recruited as donors. Unsorted samples, those not sorted, used roughly 87 million PBMCs for genomic DNA. Ten immunoSEQ deep assay plates were used to sequence unsorted PBMC DNA. Using immunoSEQ multiplex PCR, the repertoire was profiled, and TCRdb retains in-frame clones only, with some absent. The sample holds about 450,000 clones, 79% seen once.

The J gene is TRBJ2-5, the V gene TRBV2; tentative D call: TRBD1 (5 bases). Gene TRBJ2-7 matches the end of the DNA better, so the J call may be wrong. This sequence was found in a woman in her thirties or forties in good health. Some clones in this sample may be carry-over from other donors' samples. Sequences were obtained from PBMCs. CDR3 nucleotide sequence: TGTGCCAGCGGTGTTGACAGTTCCTACGAGCAGTACTTC. Encoded protein: CASGVDSSYEQYF.